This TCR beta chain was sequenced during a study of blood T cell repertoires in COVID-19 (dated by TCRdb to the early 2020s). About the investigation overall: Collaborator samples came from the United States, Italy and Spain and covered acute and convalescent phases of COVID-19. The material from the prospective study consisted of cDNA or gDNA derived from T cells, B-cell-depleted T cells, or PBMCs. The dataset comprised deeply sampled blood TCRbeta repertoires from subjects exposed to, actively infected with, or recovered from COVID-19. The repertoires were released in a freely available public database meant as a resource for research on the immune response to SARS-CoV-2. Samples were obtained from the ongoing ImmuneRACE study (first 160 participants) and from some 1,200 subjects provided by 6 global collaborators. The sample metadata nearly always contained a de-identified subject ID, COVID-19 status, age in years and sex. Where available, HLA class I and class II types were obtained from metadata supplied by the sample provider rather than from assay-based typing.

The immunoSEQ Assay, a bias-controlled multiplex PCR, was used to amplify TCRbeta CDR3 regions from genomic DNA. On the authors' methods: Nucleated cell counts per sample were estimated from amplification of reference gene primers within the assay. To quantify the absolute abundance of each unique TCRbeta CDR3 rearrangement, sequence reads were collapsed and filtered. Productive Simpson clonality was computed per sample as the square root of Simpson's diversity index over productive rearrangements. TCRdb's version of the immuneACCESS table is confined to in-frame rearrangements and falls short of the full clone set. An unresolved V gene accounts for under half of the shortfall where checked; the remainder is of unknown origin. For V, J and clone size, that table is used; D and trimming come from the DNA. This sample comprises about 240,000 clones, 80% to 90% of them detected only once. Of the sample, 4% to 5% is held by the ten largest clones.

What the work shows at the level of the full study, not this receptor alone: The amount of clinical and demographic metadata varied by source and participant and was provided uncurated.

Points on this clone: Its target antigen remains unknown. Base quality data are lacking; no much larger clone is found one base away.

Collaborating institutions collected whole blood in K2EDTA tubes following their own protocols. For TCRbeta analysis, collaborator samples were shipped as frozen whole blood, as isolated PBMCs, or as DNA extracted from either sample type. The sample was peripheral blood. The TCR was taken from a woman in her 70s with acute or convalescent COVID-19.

The sequenced DNA: TGTGCCAGCAGCCCGGGACAGAGCTTTGGCTACACCTTC. Its protein reads: CASSPGQSFGYTF. The chain is made from TRBV4-2 and TRBJ1-2, and TRBD1 aligns with 7 junction nucleotides. The CDR3 measures 13 amino acids from cysteine to phenylalanine. Just the 39-base CDR3 DNA is kept, in frame starting at base 1. CDR1 is given as LGHNA and CDR2 as YNFKEQ, both from the germline V gene. The germline V end is reduced by 4 bases and the J end by 7 bases; junction bases left unmatched: 6.